This is a list of T cell receptor beta chains from one sample in a study of cytomegalovirus exposure and HLA in healthy donors. Clones were sequenced by immunoSEQ multiplex PCR, and TCRdb holds only the in-frame ones, with some missing. The sample yields about 180,000 clones, around 80% seen once. Specimen: PBMCs. The origin of the receptors is a woman aged 55-70 years in good health and CMV-seropositive. Both conserved end residues are part of each CDR3. Each record gives: clone size, J gene, D gene, V gene, CDR3 protein, CDR3 DNA. The D gene is left open where the match is weak. For some rows the clone size is stated as once, few or many, or as a class when expanded; others skip it.

- TRBJ2-5 TRBD1 TRBV4-2 CASSQGTGPQETQYF TGTGCCAGCAGCCAAGGGACAGGCCCACAAGAGACCCAGTACTTC
few TRBJ2-3 TRBD2 TRBV18 CASSPLAGGTTDTQYF TGTGCCAGCTCACCACTTGCGGGGGGTACCACAGATACGCAGTATTTT
few TRBJ2-7 - TRBV6-6 CASSYSRVSYEQYF TGTGCCAGCAGTTACTCCCGGGTTTCCTACGAGCAGTACTTC
once TRBJ2-4 TRBD2 TRBV9 CASSVGDSGNQNSQYF TGTGCCAGCAGCGTAGGAGATAGCGGGAACCAAAACAGTCAGTACTTC
few TRBJ2-1 TRBD2 TRBV6-4 CASSDESGGASNEQFF TGTGCCAGCAGTGACGAAAGCGGGGGGGCCAGTAATGAGCAGTTCTTC
- TRBJ2-1 TRBD1 TRBV5-1 CAGSSGQGGTMSQFF TGCGCCGGCAGCTCCGGACAGGGGGGGACAATGAGCCAGTTCTTC
- TRBJ1-5 - TRBV30 CAWSDRSNQPQHF TGTGCCTGGAGTGACCGGAGCAATCAGCCCCAGCATTTT
- TRBJ2-7 TRBD2 TRBV14 CASSQDRRRLAATYEQYF TGTGCCAGCAGCCAAGATAGGAGGCGGCTAGCGGCTACCTACGAGCAGTACTTC
- TRBJ1-5 - TRBV6-6 CASSYTQAANQPQHF TGTGCCAGCAGTTATACACAGGCTGCCAATCAGCCCCAGCATTTT
- TRBJ2-4 - TRBV5-4 CAGGTVGVKNIQYF TGTGCCGGCGGGACAGTTGGCGTGAAAAACATTCAGTACTTC
few TRBJ2-2 - TRBV30 CAWSARGTGELFF TGTGCCTGGAGTGCCCGGGGGACCGGGGAGCTGTTTTTT
- TRBJ1-6 - TRBV5-4 CASSLQGTYNSPLHF TGTGCCAGCAGCTTGCAGGGGACCTATAATTCACCCCTCCACTTT